The 22 T cell receptor beta chains in this list originate from one sample, sequenced in a study of blood T cell repertoires in COVID-19. The table came from immunoSEQ multiplex PCR; TCRdb's copy has only in-frame clones and leaves some out. The top ten clones hold about 8.5% of a sample with roughly 270,000 clones, 70% to 90% of them seen once. The sample taken for sequencing was peripheral blood. These receptors all stem from a man aged 18-30 years with active or convalescent COVID-19.

This chain uses TRBV19 with TRBJ1-4; D not resolved. Germline-derived CDR1 and CDR2 are LNHDA and SQIVND (reference sequence). V lost 3 bases and J 5 bases, leaving 13 bases between the germline ends. The CDR3 is 15 amino acids. The CDR3 DNA follows: TGTGCCAGTAGTATGGTTGGCGGAAAGAATGAAAAACTGTTTTTT. It translates to CASSMVGGKNEKLFF.

The chain links TRBV27 to TRBJ1-1; D uncertain. This CDR3 comprises 13 residues. CDR1 is MNHEY and CDR2 is SMNVEV in the germline V gene (reference sequence). V was trimmed by 1 base and J by 0 bases, leaving 3 bases between them. This chain's CDR3 is CASSLLVNTEAFF. The CDR3 DNA is TGTGCCAGCAGTTTATTAGTGAACACTGAAGCTTTCTTT.

This sequence joins TRBV28 and TRBJ2-5, with 10 bases fitting TRBD2. In germline, CDR1 is MDHEN, CDR2 SYDVKM. This CDR3 region has 16 residues. V lost 6 bases and J lost 1; bases outside the gene matches: 8. CDR3 in DNA: TGTGCCAGCAGCTCTACGGGACTAGCGAGCCAAGAGACCCAGTACTTC. Translation: CASSSTGLASQETQYF.

This chain connects TRBV9 to TRBJ1-2; 10 nucleotides align to TRBD1. Germline lookup yields CDR1 SGDLS and CDR2 YYNGEE. Trimming at V came to 4 bases and at J to 5 bases, leaving 11 bases not matched to a gene. The CDR3 contains 16 residues. The DNA of the CDR3 is TGTGCCAGCAGCAAAAGAGGACAGGGGGGGTCATATGGCTACACCTTC. Translation gives CASSKRGQGGSYGYTF.

The gene calls are TRBV9 and TRBJ1-1; D unresolved. Trimming shortened V by 0 bases and J by 1 base, and 7 bases separated the two germline ends. CDR1 and CDR2 from the germline V gene are SGDLS and YYNGEE. The CDR3 spans 14 residues. The CDR3 nucleotides are TGTGCCAGCAGCGTAGACGTTAGGAACACTGAAGCTTTCTTT. Protein sequence: CASSVDVRNTEAFF.

This clone was counted once. This chain joins TRBV11-2 and TRBJ2-3, with 9 positions matching TRBD2. V lost 4 bases and J lost 3; bases outside the gene matches: 11. The germline CDR1 and CDR2 sequences are SGHAT and FQNNGV. The CDR3 runs to 17 residues. The DNA of the CDR3 is TGTGCCAGCAGCTCCCTCGGCGGGGGGGCCGGTACAGATACGCAGTATTTT. Translating it yields CASSSLGGGAGTDTQYF.

V and J are TRBV19 and TRBJ2-1, with TRBD2 matching 10 bases. The CDR3 runs to 16 residues. Germline loops: CDR1 LNHDA, CDR2 SQIVND (reference sequence). V lost 2 bases, J lost 5 bases, and 6 bases stayed unmatched. CDR3 in amino acids: CASSIRSSGGHNEQFF. CDR3 DNA sequence: TGTGCCAGTAGTATACGGTCTAGCGGGGGACACAATGAGCAGTTCTTC.

This sequence joins TRBV19 and TRBJ2-7; 9 nucleotides line up with TRBD1. The junction had 9 bases not matched to a gene; V was cut back by 9 bases and J by 6 bases. The CDR3 has 13 amino acids. The germline V gene encodes CDR1 LNHDA and CDR2 SQIVND (reference sequence). Here the CDR3 reads CASSGQGFFEQYF. CDR3 nucleotides: TGTGCCAGCTCGGGACAGGGCTTCTTCGAGCAGTACTTC.

V is TRBV5-5 and J is TRBJ1-5, with D possibly being TRBD1 (6 bases). Trimming shortened V by 0 bases and J by 4 bases, and 17 bases separated the two germline ends. Looked up from germline, CDR1 is SGHKS and CDR2 is YYEKEE (reference sequence). The CDR3 is 17 residues long. The chain's CDR3 is CASSLEAGASRNQPQHF. DNA for the CDR3: TGTGCCAGCAGCTTGGAGGCGGGGGCTAGTCGTAATCAGCCCCAGCATTTT.

The chain joins TRBV7-9 to TRBJ1-1; 7 bases match TRBD1. V lost 10 bases, J lost 2 bases, and 10 bases stayed unmatched. The length of the CDR3 is 14 residues. Germline V gives CDR1 SEHNR, CDR2 FQNEAQ (reference sequence). The CDR3 is CANTGGQLNTEAFF. CDR3 nucleotide sequence: TGTGCCAACACGGGGGGACAGTTAAACACTGAAGCTTTCTTT.

The chain joins TRBV9 to TRBJ2-2; 8 bases are shared with TRBD1. The CDR3 is made up of 15 amino acids. Per the germline V gene, CDR1 is SGDLS and CDR2 is YYNGEE. The V segment lost 3 bases and the J segment 1 base; nucleotides outside the gene matches: 2. In DNA form, the CDR3 reads TGTGCCAGCAGCGGCGGGACAGGGAACACCGGGGAGCTGTTTTTT. This sequence encodes CASSGGTGNTGELFF. Filled out from reference TRBV9 and TRBJ2-2, the complete variable domain reads DSGVTQTPKHLITATGQRVTLRCSPRSGDLSVYWYQQSLDQGLQFLIQYYNGEERAKGNILERFSAQQFPDLHSELNLSSLELGDSALYFCASSGGTGNTGELFFGEGSRLTVL.

The J gene is TRBJ2-7, the V gene TRBV10-3; a possible D gene is TRBD1 (6 bases). The V and J ends lost 0 bases and 5 bases respectively, with 17 bases between them. Germline-derived CDR1 and CDR2 are ENHRY and SYGVKD. The CDR3 loop spans 16 amino acids. CDR3 bases: TGTGCCATCAGTGAGTCGAGGCAGGGGAATAAGAACGAGCAGTACTTC. This sequence encodes CAISESRQGNKNEQYF.

J is TRBJ1-6 and V is TRBV4-3, with TRBD1 matching over 8 bases. The CDR3 sequence is 15 residues long. The trim removed 5 bases at V and 3 bases at J, leaving 3 bases unmatched. Germline V gene lookup returns CDR1 LGHNA and CDR2 YSLEER. The CDR3 nucleotides read TGCGCCAGCAGCGAAGGACAGGGCTATAATTCACCCCTCCACTTT. Translation gives CASSEGQGYNSPLHF.

CDR3 nucleotides: TGTGCCAGCAGCTTATCAGTTAACACCGGGGAGCTGTTTTTT. The encoded protein is CASSLSVNTGELFF. V gene TRBV11-2 combines with J gene TRBJ2-2; D call uncertain. The germline gives CDR1 SGHAT, CDR2 FQNNGV. V was trimmed by 2 bases and J by 2 bases, leaving 6 bases between them. This CDR3 has 14 residues.

The chain has TRBV29-1 and TRBJ1-1; the match to TRBD1 covers 7 bases. The CDR3 runs 12 residues. Per the germline V gene, CDR1 is SQVTM and CDR2 is ANQGSEA. V lost 2 bases to trimming and J lost 4 bases; unmatched junction nucleotides: 1. The CDR3 protein is CSVENRGTEAFF. The CDR3, as DNA: TGCAGCGTTGAAAACAGGGGCACTGAAGCTTTCTTT.

V gene TRBV19 combines with J gene TRBJ2-1, with 8 bases aligning to TRBD2. Germline trimming cut 9 bases from V and 8 bases from J; bases unmatched to any gene: 12. There are 14 residues in the CDR3. Per germline, CDR1 LNHDA and CDR2 SQIVND (reference sequence). Here the CDR3 DNA reads TGTGCCAGCTCGGGGGCGGGGGGCCCTTATGAGCAGTTCTTC. Translated, it gives CASSGAGGPYEQFF.

A note on this clone: A read error may produce the germline difference seen at one junction end. This sequence joins TRBV6-2 or TRBV6-3 and TRBJ2-7, with 7 bases identical to TRBD1. Germline V gene lookup returns CDR1 MNHEY and CDR2 SVGEGT. The CDR3 consists of 15 residues. CDR3 protein: CARSSDRRRSYEQYF. CDR3 DNA sequence: TGTGCCAGGAGTTCGGACAGGAGAAGATCCTACGAGCAGTACTTC.

This clone was recorded only once. V and J are TRBV7-6 and TRBJ2-1; 13 bases fit TRBD2. The CDR3 runs 20 residues. Germline CDR1 is SGHVS and CDR2 is FNYEAQ. Losses at the gene ends were 1 base for V and 2 bases for J; bases not matched to a gene: 11. CDR3 nucleotides: TGTGCCAGCAGCTTAGGATTGGGGACTAGCGGGGCGAGGGCCTACAATGAGCAGTTCTTC. It specifies CASSLGLGTSGARAYNEQFF.

The V and J genes are TRBV10-3 and TRBJ1-1, with a tentative D call TRBD1 (6 bases). V lost 2 bases, J lost 10 bases, and 14 bases lay in between. The CDR3 runs 13 residues. CDR1 is ENHRY and CDR2 is SYGVKD in the germline V gene. The CDR3, as DNA: TGTGCCATCAGTGAGACAGGGCCGCTGACAGCTTTCTTT. This translates into CAISETGPLTAFF.

This clone was observed a single time. The rearrangement uses TRBV6-2 or TRBV6-3 and TRBJ2-1; D is perhaps TRBD2 (5 bases). Trimming took off 5 bases at V and 3 bases at J, with 14 bases between the two ends. Germline values: CDR1 MNHEY, CDR2 SVGEGT. This CDR3 has 15 residues. CDR3 coding DNA: TGTGCCAGCAGTCATGGACTCCCCCTCTACAATGAGCAGTTCTTC. Translating it yields CASSHGLPLYNEQFF.

The chain has TRBV4-3 and TRBJ1-4; 9 bases agree with TRBD1. V gave up 0 bases and J gave up 4 bases; unmatched junction bases: 0. Germline V gives CDR1 LGHNA, CDR2 YSLEER. This CDR3 has 15 residues. CDR3 DNA: TGCGCCAGCAGCCAAGAGGACAGGGGTAATGAAAAACTGTTTTTT. It specifies CASSQEDRGNEKLFF.

As DNA, the CDR3 is TGTGCCAGCAGCCAGACAGGACAGGGCTATGGCTACACCTTC. Its translation is CASSQTGQGYGYTF. The gene calls are TRBV14 and TRBJ1-2; 8 nucleotides match TRBD1. Germline loops: CDR1 SGHDN, CDR2 FVKESK. The V gene end was trimmed by 3 bases and the J gene end by 4 bases; junction bases not matched to a gene: 4. The CDR3 extends over 14 amino acids. Full variable domain (rest looked up from reference TRBV14 and TRBJ1-2): EAGVTQFPSHSVIEKGQTVTLRCDPISGHDNLYWYRRVMGKEIKFLLHFVKESKQDESGMPNNRFLAERTGGTYSTLKVQPAELEDSGVYFCASSQTGQGYGYTFGSGTRLTVV.